Listed below are T cell receptor beta chains from one sample, sequenced in a study of blood T cell repertoires in COVID-19. Some clones are missing from TCRdb's copy, which holds only in-frame ones; the method was immunoSEQ multiplex PCR. The sample records about 32,000 clones, about 86% being singletons. The sequencing sample was made of peripheral blood. These receptors were obtained from a woman aged 80 or over with active or convalescent COVID-19. Each CDR3 is given with its conserved first and last residue. D genes are given only for firm matches. Size values are once, few and many counts, or a class for expanded clones, and some rows have none.

TRBJ2-3	TRBV2	-	TRBD1	CASSWDSRVF	TGTGCCAGCAGTTGGGACAGCAGGGTTTTT
TRBJ1-3	TRBV7-9	-	TRBD1	CASSPGQLNTIYF	TGTGCCAGCAGCCCGGGACAGCTAAACACCATATATTTT
TRBJ2-7	TRBV5-1	-	TRBD1	CASSLLGTGTYEQYF	TGCGCCAGCAGCTTGTTGGGGACAGGGACCTACGAGCAGTACTTC
TRBJ2-4	TRBV6-5	-	-	CASSYVATGAKNIQYF	TGTGCCAGCAGTTACGTGGCCACGGGAGCCAAAAACATTCAGTACTTC
TRBJ1-2	TRBV9	-	TRBD1	CASSPRTGDNYGYTF	TGTGCCAGCAGCCCGCGGACAGGGGATAACTATGGCTACACCTTC
TRBJ2-4	TRBV7-9	-	-	CASSDSSLAKNIQYF	TGTGCCAGCAGCGACTCGAGTCTAGCCAAAAACATTCAGTACTTC
TRBJ1-1	TRBV29-1	-	-	CSVTGSRNTEAFF	TGCAGCGTTACAGGGAGTCGGAACACTGAAGCTTTCTTT
TRBJ1-6	TRBV27	-	-	CASSAPGNSPLHF	TGTGCCAGCAGTGCCCCGGGGAATTCACCCCTCCACTTT
TRBJ2-1	TRBV5-4	-	-	CASSLDGGSSYNEQFF	TGTGCCAGCAGCTTGGATGGGGGGAGCTCCTACAATGAGCAGTTCTTC
TRBJ1-3	TRBV6-1	-	TRBD1	CASSDPTGASGNTIYF	TGTGCCAGCAGTGATCCCACAGGGGCCTCTGGAAACACCATATATTTT
TRBJ2-5	TRBV5-1	-	-	CASSLALGETQYF	TGCGCCAGCAGCTTGGCCCTAGGTGAGACCCAGTACTTC
TRBJ1-5	TRBV19	-	TRBD1	CASSGQGPPQPQHF	TGTGCCAGTAGCGGACAGGGCCCCCCTCAGCCCCAGCATTTT
TRBJ2-5	TRBV5-1	-	TRBD2	CASSPGLAGFGETQYF	TGCGCCAGCAGCCCGGGACTAGCGGGATTCGGAGAGACCCAGTACTTC
TRBJ1-1	TRBV19	-	-	CASNDGRHAWNTEAFF	TGTGCCAGTAACGATGGTAGACACGCTTGGAACACTGAAGCTTTCTTT
TRBJ1-5	TRBV6-1	-	-	CASSENSGHLNQPQHF	TGTGCCAGCAGTGAAAATTCGGGACACTTGAATCAGCCCCAGCATTTT
TRBJ2-3	TRBV7-3	-	-	CASSSVPRDTQYF	TGTGCCAGCAGCTCGGTTCCAAGAGATACGCAGTATTTT
TRBJ1-1	TRBV28	-	-	CASSLGGEAFF	TGTGCCAGCAGTTTAGGGGGGGAAGCTTTCTTT
TRBJ1-2	TRBV9	-	-	CASSPSGVGRFYGYTF	TGTGCCAGCAGCCCCTCCGGGGTGGGTCGCTTCTATGGCTACACCTTC
TRBJ2-7	TRBV7-2	-	-	CASSSRGLQPTYEQYF	TGTGCCAGCAGCTCCAGAGGCCTCCAGCCAACCTACGAGCAGTACTTC
TRBJ1-5	TRBV19	-	-	CASMGGPLGSQHF	TGTGCCAGTATGGGGGGACCCCTCGGGTCCCAGCATTTT
TRBJ2-3	TRBV11-2	-	-	CASSPIAVLGADTQYF	TGTGCCAGCAGCCCGATCGCTGTCTTAGGGGCAGATACGCAGTATTTT
TRBJ2-4	TRBV11-2	-	-	CASSFGAAQNIQYF	TGTGCCAGCAGCTTCGGCGCGGCCCAAAACATTCAGTACTTC
TRBJ1-5	TRBV2	-	-	CASSVNRDQPQHF	TGTGCCAGCAGTGTGAACCGCGATCAGCCCCAGCATTTT
TRBJ2-6	TRBV19	-	-	CASSLPSRSGANVLTF	TGTGCCAGTAGTCTTCCTAGTCGATCTGGGGCCAACGTCCTGACTTTC
TRBJ1-2	TRBV5-1	-	-	CASSSGGQNYGYTF	TGCGCCAGCAGCTCCGGGGGGCAGAACTATGGCTACACCTTC
TRBJ1-5	TRBV12-5	-	-	CASGVGGTNQPQHF	TGTGCTAGTGGTGTGGGCGGGACGAATCAGCCCCAGCATTTT
TRBJ2-7	TRBV11-2	few	-	CASSKDNSYEQYF	TGTGCCAGCAGCAAAGACAACTCCTACGAGCAGTACTTC
TRBJ1-6	TRBV5-4	-	-	CASSPVNSPLHF	TGTGCCAGCAGCCCCGTGAATTCACCCCTCCACTTT
TRBJ1-2	TRBV28	-	-	CASSPVEYGYTF	TGTGCCAGCAGTCCGGTAGAATATGGCTACACCTTC
TRBJ2-7	TRBV5-1	few	-	CASSSSWTVREQYF	TGCGCCAGCAGCTCCTCATGGACAGTTCGCGAGCAGTACTTC
TRBJ1-2	TRBV5-1	-	-	CASSYLAGGAHGYTF	TGCGCCAGCAGCTACCTGGCGGGGGGGGCACATGGCTACACCTTC
TRBJ2-5	TRBV19	few	TRBD2	CASSKAGVRETQYF	TGTGCCAGTAGTAAAGCGGGAGTTCGGGAGACCCAGTACTTC
TRBJ2-3	TRBV2	-	TRBD1	CASSARGTGGNTDTQYF	TGTGCCAGCAGTGCTCGCGGGACAGGGGGCAACACAGATACGCAGTATTTT
TRBJ1-2	TRBV28	-	TRBD1	CASSLSSTGDYGYTF	TGTGCCAGCAGTTTATCCTCAACAGGGGACTATGGCTACACCTTC
TRBJ2-1	TRBV5-4	-	-	CASSLGVENEQFF	TGTGCCAGCAGCTTGGGAGTGGAGAATGAGCAGTTCTTC
TRBJ2-5	TRBV24-1	-	-	CATSDLPAGRETQYF	TGTGCCACCAGTGATTTGCCGGCGGGGAGAGAGACCCAGTACTTC
TRBJ2-7	TRBV5-1	-	-	CASSLEGVSAHEQYF	TGCGCCAGCAGCTTGGAGGGGGTCTCTGCCCACGAGCAGTACTTC
TRBJ2-1	TRBV2	-	-	CASSVLQVNEQFF	TGTGCCAGCAGTGTACTACAGGTTAATGAGCAGTTCTTC
TRBJ1-5	TRBV6-6	-	TRBD1	CASSPGTAQPQHF	TGTGCCAGCAGCCCCGGGACAGCACAGCCCCAGCATTTT
TRBJ2-1	TRBV20-1	-	TRBD2	CSAARGDEQFF	TGCAGTGCCGCCCGGGGGGATGAGCAGTTCTTC
TRBJ1-2	TRBV9	once	-	CASSVGGGSGYGYTF	TGTGCCAGCAGCGTGGGAGGGGGATCGGGCTATGGCTACACCTTC
TRBJ2-5	TRBV5-5	-	TRBD2	CASSFAGTSLQETQYF	TGTGCCAGCAGCTTCGCCGGGACTAGTTTGCAAGAGACCCAGTACTTC
TRBJ2-3	TRBV5-1	-	-	CASSYRADTQYF	TGCGCCAGCAGCTATAGAGCAGATACGCAGTATTTT
TRBJ1-5	TRBV15	-	-	CATSRSLGDSNQPQHF	TGTGCCACCAGCAGATCGCTAGGGGATAGCAATCAGCCCCAGCATTTT
TRBJ1-1	TRBV5-4	-	TRBD1	CASSRGQGNTEAFF	TGTGCCAGCAGCCGGGGACAGGGGAACACTGAAGCTTTCTTT
TRBJ2-5	TRBV13	-	-	CASSSLAKGYETQYF	TGTGCCAGCAGCTCTCTAGCGAAGGGGTACGAGACCCAGTACTTC
TRBJ2-1	TRBV7-8	once	TRBD2	CASSFLASGRVSSYNEQFF	TGTGCCAGCAGCTTTCTCGCTAGCGGGAGGGTAAGCTCCTACAATGAGCAGTTCTTC
TRBJ1-4	TRBV28	-	-	CAVWGGSAGEKLFF	TGTGCCGTATGGGGGGGGTCTGCGGGTGAAAAACTGTTTTTT
TRBJ2-5	TRBV10-3	-	TRBD2	CAIDQGRGGEETQYF	TGTGCCATCGACCAGGGGCGGGGGGGCGAGGAGACCCAGTACTTC
TRBJ2-6	TRBV12-2	-	-	CASRPTSRGPGANVLTF	TGTGCAAGTCGACCGACTAGCAGGGGCCCTGGGGCCAACGTCCTGACTTTC
TRBJ1-3	TRBV5-1	-	-	CASSRDTAGNTIYF	TGCGCCAGCTCTCGGGACACGGCTGGAAACACCATATATTTT
TRBJ1-1	TRBV7-3	-	TRBD1	CASSSTGVGEAFF	TGTGCCAGCAGCTCAACAGGGGTGGGTGAAGCTTTCTTT
TRBJ2-1	TRBV24-1	-	TRBD2	CATSDRTSGGSHEQFF	TGTGCCACCAGTGACAGGACTAGCGGGGGGTCCCATGAGCAGTTCTTC
TRBJ1-2	TRBV28	-	-	CASSFLGAGDGYTF	TGTGCCAGCAGTTTTTTAGGGGCAGGGGATGGCTACACCTTC